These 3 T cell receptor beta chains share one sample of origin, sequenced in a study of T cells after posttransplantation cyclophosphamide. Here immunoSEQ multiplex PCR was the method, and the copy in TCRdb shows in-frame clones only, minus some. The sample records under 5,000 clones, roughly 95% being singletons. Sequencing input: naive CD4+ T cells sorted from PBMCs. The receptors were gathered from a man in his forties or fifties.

The CDR3 loop is CASSSTGNTEAFF. The CDR3 coding sequence is TGTGCCAGCAGTTCCACAGGGAACACTGAAGCTTTCTTT. The chain links TRBV2 to TRBJ1-1; tentative D call: TRBD1 (5 bases). The length of the CDR3 is 13 residues. The V end was cut by 5 bases, the J end by 1 base, with 8 bases between. Germline values: CDR1 SNHLY, CDR2 FYNNEI.

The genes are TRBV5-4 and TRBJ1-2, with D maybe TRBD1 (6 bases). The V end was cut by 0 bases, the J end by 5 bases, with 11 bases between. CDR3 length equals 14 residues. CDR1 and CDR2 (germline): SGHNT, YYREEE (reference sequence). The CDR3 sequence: CASSLDGQGYGYTF. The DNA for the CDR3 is TGTGCCAGCAGCTTGGATGGGCAGGGGTATGGCTACACCTTC.

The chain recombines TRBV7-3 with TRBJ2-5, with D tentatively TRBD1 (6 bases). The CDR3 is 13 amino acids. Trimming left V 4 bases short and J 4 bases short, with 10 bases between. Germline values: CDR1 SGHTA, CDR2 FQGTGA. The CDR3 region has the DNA TGTGCCAGCAGCTCAAGGGGGAGAGAGACCCAGTACTTC. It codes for CASSSRGRETQYF.